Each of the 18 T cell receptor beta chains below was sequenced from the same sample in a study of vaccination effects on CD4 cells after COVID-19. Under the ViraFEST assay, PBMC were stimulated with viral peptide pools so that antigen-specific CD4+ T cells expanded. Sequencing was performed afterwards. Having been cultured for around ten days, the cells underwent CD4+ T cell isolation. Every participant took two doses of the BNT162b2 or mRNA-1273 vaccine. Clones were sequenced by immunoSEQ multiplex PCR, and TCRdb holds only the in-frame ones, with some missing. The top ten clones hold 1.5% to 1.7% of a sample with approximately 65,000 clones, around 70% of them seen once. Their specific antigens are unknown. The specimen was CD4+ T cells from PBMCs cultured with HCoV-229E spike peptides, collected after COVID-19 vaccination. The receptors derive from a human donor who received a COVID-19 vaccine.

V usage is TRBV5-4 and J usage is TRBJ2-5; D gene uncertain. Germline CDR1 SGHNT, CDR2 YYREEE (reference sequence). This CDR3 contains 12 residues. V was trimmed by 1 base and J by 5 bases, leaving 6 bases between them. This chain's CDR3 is CASSLQWETQYF. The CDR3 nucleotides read TGTGCCAGCAGCTTGCAGTGGGAGACCCAGTACTTC.

The CDR3 region is CASSPGQGNTDTQYF. For the CDR3, the DNA is TGCGCCAGCAGCCCCGGACAGGGAAACACAGATACGCAGTATTTT. This chain connects TRBV5-1 to TRBJ2-3; TRBD1 agrees at 8 bases. The germline V gene encodes CDR1 SGHRS and CDR2 YFSETQ. After removal of 4 bases from V and 2 bases from J, the junction contained 6 bases not matched to a gene. The CDR3 loop spans 15 amino acids.

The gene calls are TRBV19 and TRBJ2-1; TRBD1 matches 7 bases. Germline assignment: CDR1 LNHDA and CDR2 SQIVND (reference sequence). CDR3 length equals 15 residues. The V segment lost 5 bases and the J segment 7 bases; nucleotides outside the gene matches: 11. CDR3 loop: CASSEVDRSQNEQFF. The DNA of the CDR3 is TGTGCCAGTAGTGAGGTGGACAGGTCACAGAATGAGCAGTTCTTC.

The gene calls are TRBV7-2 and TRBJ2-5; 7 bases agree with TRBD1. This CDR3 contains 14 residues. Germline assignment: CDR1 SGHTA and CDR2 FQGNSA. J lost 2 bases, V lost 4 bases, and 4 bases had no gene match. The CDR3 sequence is CASSSRTGQETQYF. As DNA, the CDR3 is TGTGCCAGCAGCTCAAGGACAGGACAAGAGACCCAGTACTTC.

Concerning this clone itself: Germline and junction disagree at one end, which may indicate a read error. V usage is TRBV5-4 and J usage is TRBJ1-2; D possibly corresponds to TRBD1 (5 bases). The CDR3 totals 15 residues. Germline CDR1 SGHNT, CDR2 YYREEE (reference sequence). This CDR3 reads CASSSFDKGLQGYIF. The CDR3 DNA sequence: TGTGCCAGCAGCTCCTTCGATAAGGGGCTTCAGGGCTACATCTTC.

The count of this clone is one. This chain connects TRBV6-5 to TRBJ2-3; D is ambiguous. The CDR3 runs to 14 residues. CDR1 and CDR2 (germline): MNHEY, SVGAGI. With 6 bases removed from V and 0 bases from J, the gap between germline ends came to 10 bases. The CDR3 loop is CASRRDPSTDTQYF. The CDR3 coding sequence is TGTGCCAGCAGAAGAGATCCTAGCACAGATACGCAGTATTTT.

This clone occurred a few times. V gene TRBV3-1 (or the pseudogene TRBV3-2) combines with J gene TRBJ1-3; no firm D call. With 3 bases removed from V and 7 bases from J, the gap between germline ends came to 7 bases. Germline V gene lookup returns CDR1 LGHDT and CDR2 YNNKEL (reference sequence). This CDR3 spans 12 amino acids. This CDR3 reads CASSQAFNTIYF. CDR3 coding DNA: TGTGCCAGCAGCCAGGCGTTTAACACCATATATTTT.

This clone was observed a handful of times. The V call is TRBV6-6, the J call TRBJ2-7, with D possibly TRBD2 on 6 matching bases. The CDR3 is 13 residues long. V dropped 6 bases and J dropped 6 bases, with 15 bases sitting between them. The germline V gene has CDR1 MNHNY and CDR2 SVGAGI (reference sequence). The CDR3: CASSLVRGGEQYV. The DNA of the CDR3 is TGTGCCAGCAGCCTGGTGAGGGGAGGCGAGCAGTACGTC.

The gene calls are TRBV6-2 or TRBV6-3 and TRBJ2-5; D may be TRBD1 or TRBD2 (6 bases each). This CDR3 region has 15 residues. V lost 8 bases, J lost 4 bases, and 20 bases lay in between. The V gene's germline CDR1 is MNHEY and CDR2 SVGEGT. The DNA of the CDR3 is TGTGCCAGCTGCCTAGGGCTGGGGGGCCCAGAGACCCAGTACTTC. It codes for CASCLGLGGPETQYF.

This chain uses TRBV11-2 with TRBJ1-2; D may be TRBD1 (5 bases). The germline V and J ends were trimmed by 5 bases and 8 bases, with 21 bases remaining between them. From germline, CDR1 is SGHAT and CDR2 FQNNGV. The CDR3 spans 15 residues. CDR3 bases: TGTGCCAGCAGCCTTGGGGGACTGCAGGGTTTAGGCTACACCTTC. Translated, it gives CASSLGGLQGLGYTF.

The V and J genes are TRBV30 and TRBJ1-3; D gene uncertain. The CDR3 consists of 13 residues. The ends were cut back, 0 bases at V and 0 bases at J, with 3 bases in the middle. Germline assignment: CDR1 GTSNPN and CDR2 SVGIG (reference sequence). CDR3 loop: CAWSVFSGNTIYF. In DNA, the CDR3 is TGTGCCTGGAGTGTATTCTCTGGAAACACCATATATTTT.

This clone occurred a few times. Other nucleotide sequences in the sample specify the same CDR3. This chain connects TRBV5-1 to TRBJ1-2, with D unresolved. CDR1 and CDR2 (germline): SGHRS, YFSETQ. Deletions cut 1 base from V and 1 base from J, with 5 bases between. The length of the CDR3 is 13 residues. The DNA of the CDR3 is TGCGCCAGCAGCTTGCGTGGTAACTATGGCTACACCTTC. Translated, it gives CASSLRGNYGYTF.

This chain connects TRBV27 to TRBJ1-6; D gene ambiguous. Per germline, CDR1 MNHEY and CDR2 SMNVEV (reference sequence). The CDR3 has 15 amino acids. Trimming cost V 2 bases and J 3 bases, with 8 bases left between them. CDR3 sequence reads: CASSLRQNYNSPLHF. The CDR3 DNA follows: TGTGCCAGCAGTTTACGACAAAACTATAATTCACCCCTCCACTTT.

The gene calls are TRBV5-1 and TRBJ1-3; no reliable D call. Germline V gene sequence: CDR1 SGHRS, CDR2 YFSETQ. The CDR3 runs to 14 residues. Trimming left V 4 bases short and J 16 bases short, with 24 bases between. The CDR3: CASSPGPSNTFLYF. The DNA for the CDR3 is TGCGCCAGCAGCCCTGGGCCAAGCAATACTTTCCTTTATTTT. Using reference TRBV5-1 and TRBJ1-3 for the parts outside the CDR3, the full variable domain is KAGVTQTPRYLIKTRGQQVTLSCSPISGHRSVSWYQQTPGQGLQFLFEYFSETQRNKGNFPGRFSGRQFSNSRSEMNVSTLELGDSALYLCASSPGPSNTFLYFGEGSWLTVV.

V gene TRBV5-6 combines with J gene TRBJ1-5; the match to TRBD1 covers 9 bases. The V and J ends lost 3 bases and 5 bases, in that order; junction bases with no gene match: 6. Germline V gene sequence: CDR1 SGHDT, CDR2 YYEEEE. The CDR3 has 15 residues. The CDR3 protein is CASSWGGQGYQPQHF. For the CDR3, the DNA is TGTGCCAGCAGCTGGGGGGGACAGGGTTATCAGCCCCAGCATTTT.

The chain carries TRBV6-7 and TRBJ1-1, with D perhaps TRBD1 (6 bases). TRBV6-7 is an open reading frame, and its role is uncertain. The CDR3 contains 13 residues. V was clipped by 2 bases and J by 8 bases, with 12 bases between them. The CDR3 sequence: CASSYPATGEAFF. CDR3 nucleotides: TGTGCCAGCAGTTACCCTGCGACAGGCGAAGCTTTCTTT.

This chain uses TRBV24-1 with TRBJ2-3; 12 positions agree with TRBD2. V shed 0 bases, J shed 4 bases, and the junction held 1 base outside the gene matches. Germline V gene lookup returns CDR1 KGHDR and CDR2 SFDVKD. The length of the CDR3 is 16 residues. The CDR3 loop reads CATSDLTSGGPDTQYF. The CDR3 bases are TGTGCCACCAGTGATTTGACTAGCGGGGGGCCAGATACGCAGTATTTT.

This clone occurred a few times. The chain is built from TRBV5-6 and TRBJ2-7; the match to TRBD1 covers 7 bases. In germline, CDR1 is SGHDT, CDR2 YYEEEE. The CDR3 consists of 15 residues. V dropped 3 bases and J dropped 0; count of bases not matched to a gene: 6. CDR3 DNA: TGTGCCAGCAGCTCGCTTGGGGACAGCTCCTACGAGCAGTACGTC. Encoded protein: CASSSLGDSSYEQYV.